A single sample gave rise to the 2 T cell receptor beta chains below, sequenced in a study of OX40 agonist ivuxolimab in advanced cancers. The method was immunoSEQ multiplex PCR; TCRdb's version includes in-frame clones alone and lacks a portion of them. This sample has 20,000 to 25,000 clones, with 88% found just once. Sequencing used CD4+ or CD8+ T cells sorted from blood, obtained in a trial of the OX40 agonist ivuxolimab. These receptors were taken from an adult with an advanced solid tumor such as melanoma, head and neck, liver or kidney cancer.

The sample holds a few counts of this clone. The genes are TRBV10-3 and TRBJ1-2; weak D call: TRBD1 (5 bases). Deletions cut 4 bases from V and 7 bases from J, with 22 bases between. Germline V gives CDR1 ENHRY, CDR2 SYGVKD. This CDR3 has 16 amino acids. For the CDR3, the DNA is TGTGCCATCAGTGGTTTGGCCCCCGGGACTTTAGGTGGCTACACCTTC. It encodes CAISGLAPGTLGGYTF.

The CDR3 sequence is CASSSPTVSGTRETQYF. For the CDR3, the DNA is TGTGCCAGCAGCTCACCTACCGTGAGCGGGACGCGGGAGACCCAGTACTTC. This sequence joins TRBV7-9 and TRBJ2-5; 7 positions match TRBD2. Losses at the gene ends were 4 bases for V and 5 bases for J; bases not matched to a gene: 16. The CDR3 extends over 17 amino acids. In germline, CDR1 is SEHNR, CDR2 FQNEAQ (reference sequence).